This T cell receptor beta chain comes out of a study of radiation and T cells in renal cell carcinoma. Here immunoSEQ multiplex PCR was the method, and the copy in TCRdb shows in-frame clones only, minus some. In the table there are roughly 58,000 clones, about 80% of which are singletons. Time point in this sample: blood 4 weeks post-SBRT, at nephrectomy. The treatment here: 15 Gy SBRT to primary tumor, nephrectomy 4 weeks later. Trimming removed 8 bases from V and 5 bases from J; junction bases left unmatched: 10. The CDR3 spans 17 residues. Per germline, CDR1 MNHEY and CDR2 SMNVEV (reference sequence).

The sample was blood, taken from a patient whose treatment included radiotherapy and nephrectomy. This TCR was recovered from a man aged 60-69 years with renal cell carcinoma. The V call is TRBV27, the J call TRBJ2-2; 14 bases fit TRBD2. As DNA, the CDR3 is TGTGCCAGCGGAGGAGGGACTAGCGGGAGAAGGACCGGGGAGCTGTTTTTT. Translated: CASGGGTSGRRTGELFF.